These 21 T cell receptor beta chains were sequenced from one sample in a study of T cell changes during pregnancy in multiple sclerosis. The assay was immunoSEQ multiplex PCR, and TCRdb's table has in-frame clones only and misses some. Seen here are around 97,000 clones, about nine tenths observed once, and the top ten hold approximately 0.8%. Sequenced material: peripheral blood, taken in the second trimester of pregnancy. These receptors came from a female donor in good health, enrolled as a control in a pregnancy study.

The chain uses TRBV7-8 and TRBJ2-3, with 13 positions matching TRBD2. Trimming cost V 5 bases and J 2 bases; bases outside gene matches: 4. The CDR3 loop spans 16 amino acids. Germline V gives CDR1 SGHVS, CDR2 FQNEAQ. The DNA of the CDR3 is TGTGCCAGCAGCCCGGGACTAGCGGGGATCACAGATACGCAGTATTTT. Its protein is CASSPGLAGITDTQYF.

The chain carries TRBV18 and TRBJ2-3, with 15 bases matching TRBD2. The CDR3 is 20 amino acids. Germline V CDR1 and CDR2: KGHSH, LQKENI. Trimming took 0 bases from V and 1 from J; bases not matched to a gene: 8. The chain's CDR3 is CASSPPGLAGGLVGTDTQYF. Written as DNA, the CDR3 is TGTGCCAGCTCACCACCGGGACTAGCGGGAGGACTGGTGGGCACAGATACGCAGTATTTT.

This chain connects TRBV25-1 to TRBJ2-1; 7 nucleotides align to TRBD2. The CDR3 is made up of 15 amino acids. Germline V lookup: CDR1 MGHDK, CDR2 SYGVNS. J was trimmed by 2 bases and V by 7 bases; bases with no gene match: 8. The CDR3 DNA reads TGTGCCAGCACCACCGTTGGGGGGGCCTACAATGAGCAGTTCTTC. Protein: CASTTVGGAYNEQFF.

The chain recombines TRBV9 with TRBJ2-7; D gene uncertain. This CDR3 comprises 11 residues. Per germline, CDR1 SGDLS and CDR2 YYNGEE. The V end lost 7 bases, the J end lost 0 bases, and 5 bases lay between the germline ends. Here the CDR3 reads CASASSYEQYF. CDR3 DNA: TGTGCCAGCGCTAGCTCCTACGAGCAGTACTTC.

The chain has TRBV7-2 and TRBJ1-1; a possible D gene is TRBD1 (5 bases). Germline values: CDR1 SGHTA, CDR2 FQGNSA. V gave up 3 bases and J gave up 0 bases, with 11 bases separating them. The length of the CDR3 is 15 residues. This CDR3 is CASSFQTVLNTEAFF. The CDR3 nucleotides read TGTGCCAGCAGCTTCCAGACAGTTTTGAACACTGAAGCTTTCTTT. Looking up the rest from reference TRBV7-2 and TRBJ1-1 gives the full variable domain: GAGVSQSPSNKVTEKGKDVELRCDPISGHTALYWYRQSLGQGLEFLIYFQGNSAPDKSGLPSDRFSAERTGGSVSTLTIQRTQQEDSAVYLCASSFQTVLNTEAFFGQGTRLTVV.

This clone appeared once. At one of its ends the junction is not consistent with the germline gene, which may arise from a read error. This chain links TRBV6-1 with TRBJ2-1, with unresolved D. From germline, CDR1 is MNHNS and CDR2 SASEGT. The CDR3 loop spans 12 amino acids. The CDR3 sequence is CASSEARVRQFF. CDR3 sequence (DNA): TGTGCCAGTAGTGAAGCTCGGGTACGGCAGTTCTTC.

The chain couples TRBV14 to TRBJ2-3, with D possibly TRBD2 on 5 matching bases. The CDR3 spans 15 residues. CDR1 is SGHDN and CDR2 is FVKESK in the germline V gene. V was pared by 4 bases and J by 4 bases, with 15 bases between. CDR3 sequence reads: CASSLLGPRADTQYF. The CDR3 DNA reads TGTGCCAGCAGCCTTCTCGGGCCGAGGGCAGATACGCAGTATTTT.

V usage is TRBV5-1 and J usage is TRBJ2-1; 10 nucleotides match TRBD1. CDR1 is SGHRS, CDR2 YFSETQ, per germline. V shed 2 bases, J shed 7 bases, and the junction held 21 bases outside the gene matches. CDR3 length equals 20 residues. CDR3 in amino acids: CASSFTLAWTDRGRINEQFF. The CDR3 coding sequence is TGCGCCAGCAGCTTCACCCTCGCTTGGACCGACAGGGGGCGCATAAATGAGCAGTTCTTC.

The chain combines TRBV7-9 with TRBJ1-5; 8 bases align to TRBD1. The V gene end was trimmed by 6 bases and the J gene end by 9 bases; junction bases not matched to a gene: 7. This CDR3 is built from 13 residues. CDR1 and CDR2 from the germline V gene are SEHNR and FQNEAQ (reference sequence). The CDR3 DNA sequence: TGTGCCAGCAGTTTGACAGGGGCAGGGCCCCAGCATTTT. Encoded protein: CASSLTGAGPQHF.

A few counts support this clone. The V call is TRBV5-1, the J call TRBJ2-1; D perhaps matches TRBD2 (6 bases). V was trimmed by 3 bases and J by 14 bases, leaving 15 bases between them. This CDR3 comprises 12 residues. Germline lookup yields CDR1 SGHRS and CDR2 YFSETQ. The CDR3 region is CASSWLSGGEFF. CDR3 sequence (DNA): TGCGCCAGCAGCTGGCTATCCGGAGGGGAGTTCTTC.

About this clone: A read error may produce the germline difference seen at one junction end. CDR3 amino acids: CASTRDRVMETQYF. CDR3 sequence (DNA): TGTGCGAGCACCCGGGACAGGGTGATGGAGACCCAGTACTTC. The V and J genes are TRBV5-4 and TRBJ2-5; 9 bases are shared with TRBD1. The CDR3 covers 14 residues. Germline CDR1 is SGHNT and CDR2 is YYREEE (reference sequence).

The rearrangement links TRBV27 to TRBJ1-4; 7 positions agree with TRBD1. V lost 3 bases and J lost 12; bases outside the gene matches: 10. This CDR3 has 14 residues. Germline CDR1 MNHEY, CDR2 SMNVEV (reference sequence). CDR3 amino acids: CASSFRTGLRQLFF. The CDR3 DNA sequence: TGTGCCAGCAGTTTCCGGACAGGCCTTCGTCAACTGTTTTTT.

This chain uses TRBV5-1 with TRBJ2-1, with 7 nucleotides matching TRBD1. This CDR3 comprises 16 residues. Per germline, CDR1 SGHRS and CDR2 YFSETQ. With 0 bases clipped from V and 6 bases from J, the junction kept 9 bases outside the gene matches. CDR3 residues: CASSLVTGAELNEQFF. The CDR3 nucleotides are TGCGCCAGCAGCTTGGTAACAGGGGCCGAGCTCAATGAGCAGTTCTTC.

This clone was detected only a few times. The chain has TRBV4-3 and TRBJ2-7; a possible D gene is TRBD2 (5 bases). CDR3 length equals 16 residues. CDR1 is LGHNA, CDR2 YSLEER, per germline. V lost 0 bases to trimming and J lost 0 bases, with 12 bases between them. CDR3 sequence reads: CASSQDLGSVSYEQYF. The CDR3 bases are TGCGCCAGCAGCCAAGATCTCGGTAGCGTCTCCTACGAGCAGTACTTC.

The J gene is TRBJ1-4, the V gene TRBV19; perhaps TRBD1 as D (6 bases). Germline CDR1 is LNHDA and CDR2 is SQIVND (reference sequence). The CDR3 has 16 amino acids. The germline V and J ends were trimmed by 6 bases and 5 bases, with 19 bases remaining between them. The CDR3 region is CASREFRTELNEKLFF. In nucleotides, the CDR3 is TGTGCCAGTAGGGAATTTCGGACAGAGTTAAATGAAAAACTGTTTTTT.

The V and J genes are TRBV27 and TRBJ1-4; TRBD1 matches at 12 bases. V dropped 1 base and J dropped 8; count of bases not matched to a gene: 8. CDR3 size: 17 residues. Germline V gene sequence: CDR1 MNHEY, CDR2 SMNVEV (reference sequence). The CDR3 sequence is CASSLFTPGTGGEKLFF. CDR3 coding DNA: TGTGCCAGCAGTTTATTCACCCCCGGGACAGGGGGCGAAAAACTGTTTTTT.

The rearrangement links TRBV11-3 to TRBJ2-1, with D uncertain. The CDR3 has 12 residues. Deletions cut 5 bases from V and 2 bases from J, with 4 bases between. Looked up from germline, CDR1 is SGHNT and CDR2 is YENEEA. This CDR3 is CASSTTYNEQFF. In nucleotides, the CDR3 is TGTGCCAGCAGCACTACCTACAATGAGCAGTTCTTC.

In this sample, this clone turned up once. V is TRBV27 and J is TRBJ2-7; D call uncertain. The CDR3 is made up of 12 amino acids. Trimming shortened V by 0 bases and J by 5 bases, and 5 bases separated the two germline ends. Per the germline V gene, CDR1 is MNHEY and CDR2 is SMNVEV (reference sequence). The CDR3 coding sequence is TGTGCCAGCAGTTTATCGGGCCACGAGCAGTACTTC. This translates into CASSLSGHEQYF.

The chain has TRBV4-2 and TRBJ2-5; 9 bases map to TRBD2. The CDR3 loop spans 15 amino acids. The V gene end was trimmed by 1 base and the J gene end by 3 bases; junction bases not matched to a gene: 3. Germline V CDR1 and CDR2: LGHNA, YNFKEQ. This CDR3 is CASSQVASGEETQYF. Written as DNA, the CDR3 is TGTGCCAGCAGCCAAGTGGCTAGCGGGGAAGAGACCCAGTACTTC.

The chain uses TRBV6-6 and TRBJ2-7, with 7 bases identical to TRBD1. The CDR3 is 14 amino acids. V trimming: 6 bases; J trimming: 5 bases; junction bases outside the gene matches: 10. The germline V gene has CDR1 MNHNY and CDR2 SVGAGI (reference sequence). The CDR3 region is CASSSGQQGNEQYF. The CDR3 DNA reads as TGTGCCAGCAGCTCGGGACAGCAAGGCAACGAGCAGTACTTC.

The chain combines TRBV28 with TRBJ1-1; D ambiguous. Germline V gene data show CDR1 as MDHEN and CDR2 as SYDVKM. This CDR3 has 13 amino acids. V shed 7 bases and J shed 1 base, with 10 bases lying between them. This CDR3 is CASKSGRNTEAFF. CDR3 DNA: TGTGCCAGCAAGTCAGGTAGGAACACTGAAGCTTTCTTT.